This is a list of T cell receptor beta chains from one sample in a study of immune characterization of retroperitoneal liposarcoma. TCRdb fed the PCR reads into MiXCR, producing one record per CDR3 protein. Of about 10,000 distinct CDR3 sequences detected, around a quarter appear once; the ten largest clones hold 9.3%. Sequencing was performed on tumor tissue. These receptors were taken from a female donor with retroperitoneal liposarcoma. Both conserved end residues are part of each CDR3. The D gene is left open where the match is weak. Some rows have no size entry. The others give once, few or many, or a class for an expanded clone.

abundance,v_gene,d_gene,j_gene,CDR3nt,CDR3aa
many,TRBV7-6,.,TRBJ2-7,TGTGCCAGCAGCTTAGGTCCGACTCGATACGAGCAGTACTTC,CASSLGPTRYEQYF
many,TRBV6-1,.,TRBJ2-5,TGTGCCAGCAGTGAACAAGAGACCCAGTACTTC,CASSEQETQYF
.,TRBV6-1,.,TRBJ2-1,TGTGCCAGCAGTGAATATGGGACAAACTACGAGCAGTTCTTC,CASSEYGTNYEQFF
few,TRBV4-1,TRBD2,TRBJ2-7,TGCGCCAGCAGCCAAGAGTCCGACCTAGCGGGCTACGAGCAGTACTTC,CASSQESDLAGYEQYF
many,TRBV12-3/TRBV12-4,.,TRBJ2-7,TGTGCCAGCAGCCCCGATTCGCCGGTCGGGGTTTACGAGCAGTACTTC,CASSPDSPVGVYEQYF
.,TRBV6-5,.,TRBJ1-3,TGTGCCAGCAGTGAAGCCAGGGAGGCAAACACCATATATTTT,CASSEAREANTIYF
few,TRBV6-1,TRBD2,TRBJ2-5,TGTGCCAGCAGTGTTGCGGCGGGGGAAGGTATTGAGCAGTACTTC,CASSVAAGEGIEQYF
many,TRBV12-5,.,TRBJ1-1,TGTGCTAGTGGTTTGGTACGGGGTGAAGCTTTCTTT,CASGLVRGEAFF
medium-sized,TRBV7-6,.,TRBJ1-6,TGTGCCAGCAGCCCACTGGCCAGGGGACTTTCACCCCTCCACTTT,CASSPLARGLSPLHF
medium-sized,TRBV6-1,.,TRBJ2-7,TGTGCCAGCAAGGGTCGAACCTACAATGAGCAGTACTTC,CASKGRTYNEQYF
many,TRBV7-6,.,TRBJ2-7,TGTGCCAGCAGCACCCCGGCCCGCCTCGAGCAGTACTTC,CASSTPARLEQYF
.,TRBV7-4,.,TRBJ1-2,TGTGCCAGCAGCAAAGGGCCTAGTGGCTACACCTTC,CASSKGPSGYTF
.,TRBV4-3,TRBD2,TRBJ2-5,TGCGCCAGCAGCCAAAGCGGGGGGGCCAGGGAGACCCAGTACTTC,CASSQSGGARETQYF
medium-sized,TRBV7-2,TRBD2,TRBJ2-1,TGTGCCAGCAGCTTAGCCGGCGGGAGCTACGAGCAGTTCTTC,CASSLAGGSYEQFF
many,TRBV6-1,.,TRBJ2-1,TGTGCCAGCAGTCTTCCCCACGGGATGACCTACGAGCAGTTCTTC,CASSLPHGMTYEQFF
few,TRBV6-1,.,TRBJ1-2,TGTGCCAGCAGGATACAGGGAAAAACCGGCTACACCTTC,CASRIQGKTGYTF
many,TRBV6-4,TRBD2,TRBJ2-7,TGTGCCAGCACTCGCCCATTTATAGCGGGAGGTCCTCCCTACGAGCAGTACTTC,CASTRPFIAGGPPYEQYF
.,TRBV27,.,TRBJ2-1,TGTGCCAGCAGTTTCTCCAGCTCCTACGAGCAGTTCTTC,CASSFSSSYEQFF
.,TRBV7-2,.,TRBJ2-7,TGTGCCAGCAGCTTCAATTCCAATGAGCAGTACTTC,CASSFNSNEQYF
few,TRBV7-2,.,TRBJ2-5,TGTGCCAGCAGCTCGGGCGGGTCCCCAATAGGAGAGACCCAGTACTTC,CASSSGGSPIGETQYF
large,TRBV27,.,TRBJ2-6,TGTGCCAGCAGTTTTCTGGGGGTTGGGGCCAACGTCCTGACTTTC,CASSFLGVGANVLTF
medium-sized,TRBV27,.,TRBJ1-1,TGTGCCAGCAGTTTAGGGGGGCGCGTCACTGAAGCTTTCTTT,CASSLGGRVTEAFF
many,TRBV27,.,TRBJ1-1,TGTGCCAGCAGTTCATGGGTGAACACTGAAGCTTTCTTT,CASSSWVNTEAFF
.,TRBV6-6,.,TRBJ2-1,TGTGCCAGCAGTTACTCTCGGGGTACTAACAATGAGCAGTTCTTC,CASSYSRGTNNEQFF
few,TRBV6-1,TRBD2,TRBJ2-1,TGTGCCAGCAGTGACCTAGCGGGGGGGCAGGAGACCCAGTTCTTC,CASSDLAGGQETQFF
medium-sized,TRBV6-1,.,TRBJ2-1,TGTGCCAGCTTCGCACCCGCCGGCAGTGAGCAGTTCTTC,CASFAPAGSEQFF
.,TRBV11-3,.,TRBJ2-2,TGTGCCAGCAGCTTTTACGCAACTACCGGGGAGCTGTTTTTT,CASSFYATTGELFF
.,TRBV6-1,TRBD2,TRBJ2-3,TGTGCCAGCAAACGGGGACTTAGCGGGGGTACAGATACGCAGTATTTT,CASKRGLSGGTDTQYF
medium-sized,TRBV6-1,TRBD1,TRBJ2-1,TGTGCCAGCAGCGGACAGGGGGCCGTCTACGAGCAGTTCTTC,CASSGQGAVYEQFF
few,TRBV6-1,.,TRBJ2-1,TGTGCCAGCAAGAACGGAATCTTTTCTCAGTTCTTC,CASKNGIFSQFF
once,TRBV11-3,TRBD1,TRBJ2-1,TGTGCCAGCAGCTTAGTTCGATATCAGGCAGGGGGAGAGACCCAGTTCTTC,CASSLVRYQAGGETQFF
few,TRBV7-2,TRBD2,TRBJ2-1,TGTGCCAGCAGCAAGAGTCGGGCGGGAGGGGAAGTCGAGCAGTTCTTC,CASSKSRAGGEVEQFF